This T cell receptor beta chain was obtained from a study of T cell responses to AZD1222 COVID-19 vaccine. Overall study findings and caveats: The peak T cell response came first, and repertoires were sampled only after it.

Measured with immunoSEQ multiplex PCR; TCRdb has only the in-frame clones, and not every one. The sample has 150,000 or so clones, 90% seen once; the top ten hold around 18%. Comment on this clone: Its specificity is unknown.

V dropped 4 bases and J dropped 8 bases, with 15 bases sitting between them. This CDR3 has 15 residues. The germline CDR1 and CDR2 sequences are SGHTA and FQGNSA. The chain carries TRBV7-2 and TRBJ1-6; no clear D. Sample: peripheral blood, taken on day 0 of AZD1222 vaccination. This clonotype originated in an adult in good health. CDR3 bases: TGTGCCAGCAGCTCCGGGCCGATATTGGATTCACCCCTCCACTTT. As protein: CASSSGPILDSPLHF.